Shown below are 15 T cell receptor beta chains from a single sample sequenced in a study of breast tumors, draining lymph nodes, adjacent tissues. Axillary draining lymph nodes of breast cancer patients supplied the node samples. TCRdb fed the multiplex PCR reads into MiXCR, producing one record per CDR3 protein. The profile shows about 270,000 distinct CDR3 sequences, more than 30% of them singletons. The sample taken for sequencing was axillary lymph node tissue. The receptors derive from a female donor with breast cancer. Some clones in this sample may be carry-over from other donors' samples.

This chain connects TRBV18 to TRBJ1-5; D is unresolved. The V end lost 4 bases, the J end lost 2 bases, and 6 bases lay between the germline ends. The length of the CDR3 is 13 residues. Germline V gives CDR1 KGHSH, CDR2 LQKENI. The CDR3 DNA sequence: TGTGCCAGCTCACAGGACGGCAATCAGCCCCAGCATTTT. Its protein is CASSQDGNQPQHF.

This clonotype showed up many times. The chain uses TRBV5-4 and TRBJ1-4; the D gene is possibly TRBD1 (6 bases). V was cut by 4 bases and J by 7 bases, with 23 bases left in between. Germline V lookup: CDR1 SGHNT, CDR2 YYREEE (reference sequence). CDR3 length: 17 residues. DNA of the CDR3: TGTGCCAGCAGCCCGGAGGGGGGTCTACAGGGTGGTGAAAAACTGTTTTTT. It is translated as CASSPEGGLQGGEKLFF.

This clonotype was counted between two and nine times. In DNA, the CDR3 is TGTGCCAGCAGCCCCAGCGGAGTGTCCTACGAGCAGTACTTC. Translating it yields CASSPSGVSYEQYF. V gene TRBV3-1 combines with J gene TRBJ2-7, with D possibly TRBD2 on 5 matching bases. V lost 4 bases to trimming and J lost 1 base, with 11 bases between them. The germline CDR1 and CDR2 sequences are LGHDT and YNNKEL (reference sequence). CDR3 size: 14 residues.

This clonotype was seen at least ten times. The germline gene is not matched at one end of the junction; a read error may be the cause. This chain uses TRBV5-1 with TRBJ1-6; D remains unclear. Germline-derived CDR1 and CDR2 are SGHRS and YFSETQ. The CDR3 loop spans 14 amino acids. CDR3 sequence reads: CASSLSSYNSPLHF. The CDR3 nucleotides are TGTGCCAGTAGCCTAAGCTCCTATAATTCACCCCTCCACTTT. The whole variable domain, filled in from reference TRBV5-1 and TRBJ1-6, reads KAGVTQTPRYLIKTRGQQVTLSCSPISGHRSVSWYQQTPGQGLQFLFEYFSETQRNKGNFPGRFSGRQFSNSRSEMNVSTLELGDSALYLCASSLSSYNSPLHFGNGTRLTVT.

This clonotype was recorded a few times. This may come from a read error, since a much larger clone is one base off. CDR3 coding DNA: TGCAGTGCTAGAGATGGTGGTCCCTCCTCCGAGCAGTACTTC. This codes for CSARDGGPSSEQYF. This chain links TRBV20-1 with TRBJ2-7; D is undetermined. Germline V CDR1 and CDR2: DFQATT, SNEGSKA (reference sequence). This CDR3 region has 14 residues.

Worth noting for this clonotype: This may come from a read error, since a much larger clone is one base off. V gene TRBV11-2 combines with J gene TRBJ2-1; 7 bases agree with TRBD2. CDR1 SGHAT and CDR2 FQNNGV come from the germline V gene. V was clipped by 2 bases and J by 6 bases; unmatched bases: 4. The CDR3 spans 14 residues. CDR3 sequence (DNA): TGTGCCAGCAGCTTAAGTAGCGGGCCCAATGAGCAGTTCTTC. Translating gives CASSLSSGPNEQFF.

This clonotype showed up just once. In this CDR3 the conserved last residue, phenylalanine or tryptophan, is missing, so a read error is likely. CDR3 residues: CTSSYSGTVDYGYTS. The DNA for the CDR3 is TGTACCAGCAGTTACTCGGGGACGGTCGACTATGGCTACACCTCC. This chain joins TRBV6-5 and TRBJ1-2; perhaps TRBD1 as D (5 bases). There are 15 residues in the CDR3. The germline V gene has CDR1 MNHEY and CDR2 SVGAGI.

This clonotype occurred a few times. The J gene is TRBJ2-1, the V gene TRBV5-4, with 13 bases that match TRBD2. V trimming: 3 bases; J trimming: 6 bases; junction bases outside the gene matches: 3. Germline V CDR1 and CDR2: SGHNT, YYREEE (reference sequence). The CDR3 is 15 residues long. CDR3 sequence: CASSSGLAGTNEQFF. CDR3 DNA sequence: TGTGCCAGCAGCTCGGGACTAGCGGGAACCAATGAGCAGTTCTTC. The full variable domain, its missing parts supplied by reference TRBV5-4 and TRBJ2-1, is ETGVTQSPTHLIKTRGQQVTLRCSSQSGHNTVSWYQQALGQGPQFIFQYYREEENGRGNFPPRFSGLQFPNYSSELNVNALELDDSALYLCASSSGLAGTNEQFFGPGTRLTVL.

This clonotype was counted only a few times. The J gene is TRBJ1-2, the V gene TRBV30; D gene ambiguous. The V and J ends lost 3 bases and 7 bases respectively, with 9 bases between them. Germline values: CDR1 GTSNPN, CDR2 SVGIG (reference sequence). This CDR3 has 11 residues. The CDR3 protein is CAWRFVRGYTF. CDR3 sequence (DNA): TGTGCCTGGAGGTTCGTTCGTGGCTACACCTTC.

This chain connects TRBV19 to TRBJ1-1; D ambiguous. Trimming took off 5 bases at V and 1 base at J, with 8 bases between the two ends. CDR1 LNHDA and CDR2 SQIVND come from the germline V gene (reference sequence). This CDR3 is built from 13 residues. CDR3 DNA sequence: TGTGCCAGTAGTTTAAACAAGAACACTGAAGCTTTCTTT. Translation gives CASSLNKNTEAFF.

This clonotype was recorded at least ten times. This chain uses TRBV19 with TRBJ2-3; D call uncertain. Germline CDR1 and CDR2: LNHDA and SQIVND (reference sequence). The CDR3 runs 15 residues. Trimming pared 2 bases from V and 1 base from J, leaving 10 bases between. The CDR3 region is CASSISASGTDTQYF. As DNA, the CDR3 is TGTGCCAGTAGTATATCTGCATCGGGCACAGATACGCAGTATTTT.

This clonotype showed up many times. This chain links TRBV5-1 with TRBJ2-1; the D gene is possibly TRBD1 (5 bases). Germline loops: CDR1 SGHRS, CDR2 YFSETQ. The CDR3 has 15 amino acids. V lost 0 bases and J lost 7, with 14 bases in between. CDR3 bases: TGCGCCAGCAGCTTGGAGGCAGGGAATTGGAATGAGCAGTTCTTC. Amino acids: CASSLEAGNWNEQFF.

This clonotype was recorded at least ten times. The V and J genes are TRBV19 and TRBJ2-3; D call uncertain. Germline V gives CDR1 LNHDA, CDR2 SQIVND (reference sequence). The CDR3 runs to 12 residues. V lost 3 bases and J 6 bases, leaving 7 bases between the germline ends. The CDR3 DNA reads TGTGCCAGTAGTATGACGCGGGATACGCAGTATTTT. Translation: CASSMTRDTQYF.

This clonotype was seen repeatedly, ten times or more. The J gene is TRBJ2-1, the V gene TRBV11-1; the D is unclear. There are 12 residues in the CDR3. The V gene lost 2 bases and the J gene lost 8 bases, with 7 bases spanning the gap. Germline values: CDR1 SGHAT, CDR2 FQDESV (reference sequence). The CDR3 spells CASSLRFDEQFF. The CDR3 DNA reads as TGTGCCAGCAGCTTAAGATTCGATGAGCAGTTCTTC.

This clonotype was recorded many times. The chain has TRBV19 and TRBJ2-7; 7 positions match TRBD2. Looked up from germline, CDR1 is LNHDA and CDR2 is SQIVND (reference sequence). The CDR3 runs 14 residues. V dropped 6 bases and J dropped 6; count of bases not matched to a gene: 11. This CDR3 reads CASSPRGLSSEQYF. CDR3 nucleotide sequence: TGTGCCAGTAGCCCCCGGGGACTATCTAGCGAGCAGTACTTC.